The rows below give T cell receptor beta chains drawn from one sample of a study of blood T cell repertoires in COVID-19. Libraries were prepared by immunoSEQ multiplex PCR; TCRdb keeps only in-frame clonotypes and omits some of them. The top ten hold roughly 2% of the sample, which has tens of thousands of clones, 70% to 80% seen once. Specimen: peripheral blood. All receptors derive from a man aged 55 to 70 with active COVID-19. Each CDR3 is given with its conserved first and last residue. The D gene is left open where the match is weak. Rows may omit the clone size; those that give it use once, few, many or a size class.

size,V,D,J,DNA,CDR3
.,TRBV5-4,TRBD1,TRBJ2-5,TGTGCCAGCAGTTTTGACAGGGGAATGCGAGAGACCCAGTACTTC,CASSFDRGMRETQYF
.,TRBV5-1,TRBD2,TRBJ2-2,TGCGCCAGCAGGAAACTAGCGGGGACGAACACCGGGGAGCTGTTTTTT,CASRKLAGTNTGELFF
.,TRBV3-1/TRBV3-2,TRBD1,TRBJ2-4,TGTGCCAGCAGCCAACGCGACAGGGGAAAGTACTTC,CASSQRDRGKYF
.,TRBV4-3,.,TRBJ2-6,TGCGCCAGCAGCCCCGATTTGAGCTCTGGGGCCAACGTCCTGACTTTC,CASSPDLSSGANVLTF
.,TRBV6-5,TRBD1,TRBJ1-2,TGTGCCAGCAGTTACTCCTCCGGGACAGAGACCTATGGCTACACCTTC,CASSYSSGTETYGYTF
.,TRBV5-1,TRBD2,TRBJ2-5,TGCGCCAGCAGCCTTAGCGGGAGTTTGGAGACCCAGTACTTC,CASSLSGSLETQYF
.,TRBV5-5,TRBD1,TRBJ1-2,TGTGCCAGCAGCTTGGGCCTAGGACAGGGCCATGGCTACACCTTC,CASSLGLGQGHGYTF
.,TRBV6-2/TRBV6-3,TRBD1,TRBJ2-7,TGTGCCAGCAGCCTCGGGACAGGGGGCTTTCGCTCCTACGAGCAGTACTTC,CASSLGTGGFRSYEQYF
few,TRBV19,.,TRBJ1-1,TGTGCCAGTAGTATAGACCAGTTACCTGAAGCTTTCTTT,CASSIDQLPEAFF
.,TRBV18,.,TRBJ2-6,TGTGCCAGCTCACCACTCAAAACTGAATACTACTCTGGGGCCAACGTCCTGACTTTC,CASSPLKTEYYSGANVLTF
once,TRBV9,TRBD2,TRBJ2-2,TGTGCCAGCAGCGTAAGTAGCGGGCCTGGCGGGGAGCTGTTTTTT,CASSVSSGPGGELFF
.,TRBV30,.,TRBJ2-7,TGTGCCTGGAGTGTAGGAGGGCGATACGAGCAGTACTTC,CAWSVGGRYEQYF
few,TRBV6-2/TRBV6-3,TRBD2,TRBJ2-3,TGTGCCAGCAGTAGGCTAGCGGAGCCCACAGATACGCAGTATTTT,CASSRLAEPTDTQYF
.,TRBV7-9,.,TRBJ1-2,TGTGCCAGCAGCTTATTACAGAACTATGGCTACACCTTC,CASSLLQNYGYTF
.,TRBV27,.,TRBJ1-5,TGTGCCAGCAGTTTATCGGCCCTCCCCAATCAGCCCCAGCATTTT,CASSLSALPNQPQHF
.,TRBV28,TRBD2,TRBJ2-3,TGTGCCAGCAGTTTCGGACTAGCGGGAGGTATTGCAGATACGCAGTATTTT,CASSFGLAGGIADTQYF
.,TRBV7-8,TRBD1,TRBJ1-2,TGTGCCAGCAGCAACGGACAGGGGCCCTATGGCTACACCTTC,CASSNGQGPYGYTF
.,TRBV4-3,TRBD1,TRBJ1-1,TGCGCCAGCAGCCAAGATTGGACAGGAGCTGAAGCTTTCTTT,CASSQDWTGAEAFF
.,TRBV30,TRBD2,TRBJ2-2,TGTGCCTGGAGTGGCCTAGCGGGTATCGCGAACACCGGGGAGCTGTTTTTT,CAWSGLAGIANTGELFF
.,TRBV11-3,TRBD2,TRBJ2-5,TGTGCCAGCAGCCTAACGAGCGGGAATCTCCAAGAGACCCAGTACTTC,CASSLTSGNLQETQYF
.,TRBV9,.,TRBJ1-2,TGTGCCAGCAGCCCCCTTGGGGGGATAGACTATGGCTACACCTTC,CASSPLGGIDYGYTF
.,TRBV28,.,TRBJ2-7,TGTGCCAGCAACGAACAGGGAACCAGCTACGAGCAGTACTTC,CASNEQGTSYEQYF
.,TRBV2,TRBD1,TRBJ1-6,TGTGCCAGCAGTGTGAGACAGGGGAATTCACCCCTCCACTTT,CASSVRQGNSPLHF
once,TRBV30,.,TRBJ1-2,TGTGCCTGGACCGAACAGGGATCCTATGGCTACACCTTC,CAWTEQGSYGYTF
.,TRBV19,TRBD1,TRBJ1-2,TGTGCCAGTAGGAAAAATGACAGGGCTTATGGCTACACCTTC,CASRKNDRAYGYTF
.,TRBV19,.,TRBJ2-7,TGTGCCAGTAGTATACTACAGGGTATCCACGAGCAGTACTTC,CASSILQGIHEQYF
.,TRBV10-1,TRBD1,TRBJ2-7,TGCGCCAGCAGTGAGGGGACAGGGGGACCCTACGAGCAGTACTTC,CASSEGTGGPYEQYF
.,TRBV4-3,TRBD1,TRBJ2-1,TGCGCCAGCAGCCAAGAGGGGACAGGGTACAGTGAGCAGTTCTTC,CASSQEGTGYSEQFF
.,TRBV7-2,.,TRBJ1-1,TGTGCCAGCAGCTTAGAGGCCAGGGTGACTGAAGCTTTCTTT,CASSLEARVTEAFF
.,TRBV7-9,TRBD2,TRBJ2-2,TGTGCCAGCAGCACCTCTTGGACTAGCGGGGGCCCTAACACCGGGGAGCTGTTTTTT,CASSTSWTSGGPNTGELFF
.,TRBV27,TRBD2,TRBJ2-3,TGTGCCAGCAGTATACGACTAGCGGTTAACACAGATACGCAGTATTTT,CASSIRLAVNTDTQYF
.,TRBV5-4,TRBD1,TRBJ1-6,TGTGCCAGCAGCTTGGAGGACAGGATTAATTCACCCCTCCACTTT,CASSLEDRINSPLHF
.,TRBV7-2,.,TRBJ2-7,TGTGCCAGCAGCTTAGCCCCATGGGTAGGTAGCGTCAAATCCTACGAGCAGTACTTC,CASSLAPWVGSVKSYEQYF
medium-sized,TRBV7-9,.,TRBJ1-2,TGTGCCAGCAGCTTAAGTCGGTTAGCCCTGGCCTACACCTTC,CASSLSRLALAYTF
.,TRBV15,.,TRBJ2-5,TGTGCCACCAGCAGAGATAAGGGGGAGACCCAGTACTTC,CATSRDKGETQYF
.,TRBV30,TRBD1,TRBJ1-2,TGTGCCTGGAGTGGGACAGGGGGCGGCTATGGCTACACCTTC,CAWSGTGGGYGYTF
.,TRBV12-3/TRBV12-4,.,TRBJ2-2,TGTGCCAGCAGTTTCAGAACCGGGGAGCTGTTTTTT,CASSFRTGELFF
.,TRBV7-2,TRBD2,TRBJ2-1,TGTGCCAGCAGCTTAGCGGGGACTAGCGGGGGGGCCGTCGAGCAGTTCTTC,CASSLAGTSGGAVEQFF
few,TRBV4-1,.,TRBJ2-7,TGCGCCAGCAGCCAAGATCCCTTCCTCGAGCAGTACTTC,CASSQDPFLEQYF
.,TRBV7-2,TRBD1,TRBJ1-5,TGTGCCAGCAGCGCGACAGGGCTTAATCAGCCCCAGCATTTT,CASSATGLNQPQHF
few,TRBV4-2,TRBD2,TRBJ2-3,TGTGCCAGCAGCCAGGGAAGCGGGGGGGGCACAGATACGCAGTATTTT,CASSQGSGGGTDTQYF
once,TRBV6-2/TRBV6-3,.,TRBJ2-7,TGTGCCAGCAGTTACTCGATACAACAGGGAGGGGTCGAGCAGTACTTC,CASSYSIQQGGVEQYF
.,TRBV6-6,TRBD1,TRBJ1-4,TGTGCCAGCAGTGCCCCGGGACAGGGGGTTGAAAAACTGTTTTTT,CASSAPGQGVEKLFF
few,TRBV28,TRBD1,TRBJ2-4,TGTGCCAGCAACCCGGGACAGGCGAACAAAAACATTCAGTACTTC,CASNPGQANKNIQYF
.,TRBV6-5,.,TRBJ2-3,TGTGCCAGCAGACCCCAGGGGGGTACGCAGTATTTT,CASRPQGGTQYF
.,TRBV7-9,.,TRBJ1-1,TGTGCCAGCAGCTTAGCGCGGGGGGAAACTGAAGCTTTCTTT,CASSLARGETEAFF
.,TRBV2,.,TRBJ2-3,TGTGCCAGCATCAGGAGGGTCACAGATACGCAGTATTTT,CASIRRVTDTQYF
few,TRBV7-2,TRBD2,TRBJ2-3,TGTGCCAGCAGCCCCCCTCCGGGGGGAGGAACGCAGTATTTT,CASSPPPGGGTQYF
.,TRBV4-3,.,TRBJ1-2,TGCGCCAGCAGCCAAAGCGCAGCTACTAACTATGGCTACACCTTC,CASSQSAATNYGYTF